The rows below give T cell receptor beta chains drawn from one sample of a study of blood T cell repertoires in COVID-19. Clones were read by immunoSEQ multiplex PCR, and TCRdb kept only the in-frame ones, dropping some. The table shows approximately 150,000 clones, with 80% to 90% occurring only once. Sequenced material: peripheral blood. The origin of the receptors is a woman between 65 and 79 years old who had recovered from COVID-19. The CDR3 runs from the conserved cysteine through the conserved F or W. A D gene is named only where the DNA matches it firmly. Clone sizes are given selectively: once, few, many, or a class where the clone is expanded.

v_gene	j_gene	abundance	d_gene	CDR3aa	CDR3nt
TRBV5-1	TRBJ1-2	.	.	CASSLEAGPVSRYTF	TGCGCCAGCAGCTTGGAGGCGGGCCCCGTAAGTCGCTACACCTTC
TRBV27	TRBJ2-3	.	.	CASSFSAAGWDTQYF	TGTGCCAGCAGTTTTTCGGCGGCCGGCTGGGATACGCAGTATTTT
TRBV20-1	TRBJ1-4	few	TRBD1	CSASKSLQGYNEKLFF	TGCAGTGCTAGTAAAAGCCTACAGGGGTATAATGAAAAACTGTTTTTT
TRBV28	TRBJ2-3	.	.	CASSLGGTADTQYF	TGTGCCAGCAGTCTCGGGGGTACCGCAGATACGCAGTATTTT
TRBV5-4	TRBJ1-4	.	.	CASSLGRGGTNEKLFF	TGTGCCAGCAGCTTGGGAAGGGGGGGAACTAATGAAAAACTGTTTTTT
TRBV7-9	TRBJ2-1	.	.	CASSFRSGRSYNEQFF	TGTGCCAGCAGCTTTCGTAGCGGACGCTCCTACAATGAGCAGTTCTTC
TRBV6-5	TRBJ1-2	.	.	CASARSTAPLRGYTF	TGTGCCAGCGCAAGGAGTACGGCCCCACTCCGTGGCTACACCTTC
TRBV7-7	TRBJ2-1	.	TRBD2	CASSLAVGGGSEQFF	TGTGCTAGCAGCTTAGCTGTCGGGGGGGGGAGTGAGCAGTTCTTC
TRBV19	TRBJ1-5	.	.	CASSPLGGNQPQHF	TGTGCCAGTAGTCCCTTAGGGGGCAATCAGCCCCAGCATTTT
TRBV30	TRBJ1-1	.	.	CAWSVARNTEAFF	TGTGCCTGGAGTGTGGCCAGGAACACTGAAGCTTTCTTT
TRBV7-9	TRBJ1-4	.	.	CASSLARRDLREKLFF	TGTGCCAGCAGCTTAGCGCGGAGGGATCTCAGGGAAAAACTGTTTTTT
TRBV18	TRBJ1-1	.	.	CAGLRGSNTEAFF	TGTGCCGGACTACGGGGCTCCAACACTGAAGCTTTCTTT
TRBV30	TRBJ2-3	.	TRBD2	CASSSGGKPTDTQYF	TGTGCCTCCTCTAGCGGGGGAAAACCCACAGATACGCAGTATTTT
TRBV12-5	TRBJ1-3	.	.	CASGLSGGNTIYF	TGTGCTAGTGGTTTGTCGGGTGGAAACACCATATATTTT
TRBV3-1/TRBV3-2	TRBJ2-1	once	TRBD2	CASSQAGLAGGGEQFF	TGTGCCAGCAGCCAGGCGGGACTAGCGGGAGGGGGGGAGCAGTTCTTC
TRBV7-2	TRBJ2-7	.	TRBD2	CASSPQPGLADEQYF	TGTGCCAGCAGCCCCCAGCCGGGACTAGCGGACGAGCAGTACTTC
TRBV12-5	TRBJ2-1	once	.	CASGLRTDNEQFF	TGTGCTAGTGGTTTAAGGACAGACAATGAGCAGTTCTTC
TRBV28	TRBJ2-7	.	TRBD1	CASSPRTGVRGQYF	TGTGCCAGCAGTCCCCGGACAGGGGTTAGAGGGCAGTACTTC
TRBV2	TRBJ2-7	few	.	CASMERTATYEQYF	TGTGCCAGCATGGAACGGACAGCAACCTACGAGCAGTACTTC
TRBV10-1	TRBJ1-2	.	.	CASSARKASRRGDYGYTF	TGCGCCAGCAGTGCCAGAAAGGCTTCGAGAAGGGGCGATTATGGCTACACCTTC
TRBV18	TRBJ2-1	.	.	CASSPLAGRTYNEQFF	TGTGCCAGCTCACCACTGGCGGGGAGAACTTACAATGAGCAGTTCTTC
TRBV18	TRBJ1-1	.	.	CASSLRDTEAFF	TGTGCCAGCTCTCTGAGGGACACTGAAGCTTTCTTT
TRBV4-1	TRBJ1-1	.	TRBD1	CASSATGGLGTEAFF	TGCGCCAGCAGCGCGACAGGGGGATTGGGGACTGAAGCTTTCTTT
TRBV3-1/TRBV3-2	TRBJ1-2	.	TRBD1	CASSLHGQAGYGYTF	TGTGCCAGCAGCCTCCACGGACAGGCGGGCTATGGCTACACCTTC
TRBV11-3	TRBJ2-2	few	.	CASSQSGWERNTGELFF	TGTGCCAGCAGCCAGAGCGGGTGGGAGCGGAACACCGGGGAGCTGTTTTTT
TRBV5-6	TRBJ2-3	.	.	CASSFPLAGRGADTQYF	TGTGCCAGCAGCTTTCCGCTAGCGGGCAGGGGGGCAGATACGCAGTATTTT
TRBV29-1	TRBJ2-1	.	TRBD2	CSVEGGGSSYNEQFF	TGCAGCGTTGAAGGCGGGGGGAGCTCCTACAATGAGCAGTTCTTC
TRBV7-2	TRBJ1-5	.	.	CASSPRGLAGGVGQPQHF	TGTGCCAGCAGCCCGCGAGGCCTAGCGGGGGGCGTAGGGCAGCCCCAGCATTTT
TRBV5-5	TRBJ1-2	once	.	CASSLDAGASLTNGYTF	TGTGCCAGCAGCTTGGATGCAGGGGCGAGTCTAACTAATGGCTACACCTTC
TRBV6-1	TRBJ1-3	once	.	CASSEVVASIGNTIYF	TGTGCCAGCAGTGAAGTGGTGGCCTCAATAGGAAACACCATATATTTT
TRBV11-2	TRBJ2-7	.	.	CASSTRQQLGQYF	TGTGCCAGCAGCACCCGACAGCAGTTGGGGCAGTACTTC
TRBV10-3	TRBJ1-2	.	TRBD1	CAISRQGARGYTF	TGTGCCATCAGCCGACAGGGGGCGCGCGGCTACACCTTC
TRBV18	TRBJ1-3	.	.	CASSPALGVRGNTIYF	TGTGCCAGCTCACCGGCCCTGGGAGTAAGAGGAAACACCATATATTTT
TRBV28	TRBJ1-1	.	TRBD1	CASSPYRGRGHTEAFF	TGTGCCAGCAGTCCCTATAGGGGCAGGGGGCACACTGAAGCTTTCTTT
TRBV2	TRBJ2-7	.	TRBD2	CASTGGVYEQYF	TGTGCCAGCACCGGGGGGGTCTACGAGCAGTACTTC
TRBV3-1/TRBV3-2	TRBJ2-7	.	TRBD2	CASSQFIGLAGEQYF	TGTGCCAGCAGCCAATTTATTGGACTAGCGGGGGAGCAGTACTTC
TRBV15	TRBJ1-2	.	.	CATSRGGRALYGYTF	TGTGCCACCAGCAGAGGTGGCAGGGCCCTCTATGGCTACACCTTC
TRBV5-1	TRBJ2-5	.	TRBD2	CASSGGGPGETQYF	TGCGCCAGCAGCGGCGGGGGGCCAGGGGAGACCCAGTACTTC
TRBV7-9	TRBJ2-5	.	TRBD1	CASSPLLGQQETQYF	TGTGCCAGCAGCCCCCTCTTGGGACAGCAAGAGACCCAGTACTTC
TRBV19	TRBJ1-2	.	.	CASTPSLEGGYTF	TGTGCCAGTACCCCGTCTTTGGAGGGAGGCTACACCTTC
TRBV4-1	TRBJ1-5	.	TRBD1	CASSQDLGQGNQPQHF	TGCGCCAGCAGCCAAGATCTCGGACAGGGAAATCAGCCCCAGCATTTT
TRBV27	TRBJ2-2	.	TRBD2	CASSPRGRGRAGELFF	TGTGCCAGCAGTCCCCGCGGGCGGGGGAGGGCCGGGGAGCTGTTTTTT
TRBV29-1	TRBJ2-5	.	.	CSVLARPGEETQYF	TGCAGCGTTCTTGCTCGGCCAGGCGAAGAGACCCAGTACTTC
TRBV5-1	TRBJ2-7	.	TRBD2	CASSLVLAGNEQYF	TGCGCCAGCAGCTTGGTTTTAGCGGGGAACGAGCAGTACTTC
TRBV5-4	TRBJ2-3	.	.	CASSLGGTRVTDTQYF	TGTGCCAGCAGCCTGGGTGGCACACGGGTCACAGATACGCAGTATTTT
TRBV20-1	TRBJ1-4	.	.	CSARQGEKLFF	TGCAGTGCTAGGCAGGGGGAAAAACTGTTTTTT
TRBV15	TRBJ2-7	few	TRBD2	CATSPGPGGGTYEQYF	TGTGCCACCAGCCCAGGGCCCGGCGGGGGGACCTACGAGCAGTACTTC
TRBV6-1	TRBJ2-3	few	.	CASSEASDTQYF	TGTGCCAGCAGTGAAGCATCGGATACGCAGTATTTT
TRBV28	TRBJ1-2	.	TRBD1	CASSLVGQGFEDGYTF	TGTGCCAGCAGTTTAGTAGGACAGGGGTTTGAGGATGGCTACACCTTC
TRBV3-1/TRBV3-2	TRBJ1-6	.	.	CASSQETRGNSPLHF	TGTGCCAGCAGCCAAGAGACAAGGGGTAATTCACCCCTCCACTTT
TRBV2	TRBJ2-7	few	TRBD2	CASSASGGYEQYF	TGTGCCAGCAGTGCTAGCGGGGGCTACGAGCAGTACTTC
TRBV5-4	TRBJ2-5	few	TRBD2	CASSLGGGEQETQYF	TGTGCCAGCAGCTTGGGCGGGGGTGAACAAGAGACCCAGTACTTC
TRBV5-6	TRBJ2-1	few	.	CASSLEPWTANEQFF	TGTGCCAGCAGCTTGGAACCGTGGACAGCCAATGAGCAGTTCTTC
TRBV28	TRBJ2-7	.	.	CASSSWTNTYEQYF	TGTGCCAGCAGTTCATGGACAAATACCTACGAGCAGTACTTC